This entry describes one T cell receptor beta chain. The TRB libraries of cDNA were built by UMI-labeled 5' RACE. TCRdb processed the 5' RACE reads again and assigns one entry to each CDR3 protein, with no DNA. The sample includes around 40,000 distinct CDR3 sequences. The record originates from a study of CXCR3-negative and CXCR3-positive naive CD8 T cells. At the level of the study: Each library gave roughly 1.4 +/- 0.3 million of approximately 150 million TRB reads.

Looked up from germline, CDR1 is LGHNA and CDR2 is YSLEER. This CDR3 contains 15 residues. Every individual CD8+ T cell subset underwent sorting in triplicate at around 300,000 cells apiece. Specimen: memory CD8+ T cells from blood. The gene calls are TRBV4-3 and TRBJ2-7. This clonotype was obtained from a human donor in good health. Some clones in this sample may be carry-over from other donors' samples. CDR3 amino acids: CASSQESGISYEQYF.